Listed here are 28 T cell receptor beta chains from one sample, sequenced in a study of T-cell memory formation after mild COVID-19. TCRdb re-called the 5' RACE reads with MiXCR, one entry per CDR3 protein. Among some 350,000 distinct CDR3 sequences listed, 13% were seen once. Material: PBMCs or a T cell subset sorted from them (not recorded which). These receptors were obtained from a man aged 18 to 29 who had mild COVID-19 (a few samples of this study predate the infection). Cell type and time point are not known.

This clonotype was counted only a few times. CDR3 nucleotide sequence: TGTGCCAGCAGCACAGGACAGGGCCGTGAAAAACTGTTTTTT. Translation gives CASSTGQGREKLFF. The V gene is TRBV7-2, the J gene TRBJ1-4; 8 bases are shared with TRBD1. This CDR3 spans 14 amino acids. Germline V gene data show CDR1 as SGHTA and CDR2 as FQGNSA. Germline trimming cut 5 bases from V and 7 bases from J; bases unmatched to any gene: 6.

The chain links TRBV21-1 to TRBJ2-5. TRBV21-1 is recorded as a pseudogene. The CDR3 covers 15 residues. DNA for the CDR3: TGTGCCAGCAGCAAAGTCGCTAGCAGGCCAGAGACCCAGTACTTC. Translated: CASSKVASRPETQYF.

This clonotype was picked up a small number of times. The CDR3 here is CASSTSESSYNEQFF. The CDR3 nucleotides read TGTGCCAGCTCAACTAGCGAGAGCTCCTACAATGAGCAGTTCTTC. The rearrangement uses TRBV18 and TRBJ2-1, with TRBD2 matching 7 bases. CDR1 is KGHSH, CDR2 LQKENI, per germline. This CDR3 is 15 amino acids long. Trimming removed 5 bases from V and 0 bases from J; junction bases left unmatched: 4.

This clonotype has just a few counts. The genes are TRBV4-1 and TRBJ2-3; 7 nucleotides line up with TRBD1. The CDR3 consists of 15 residues. Germline V gives CDR1 MGHRA, CDR2 YSYEKL. Trimming took 1 base from V and 5 from J; bases not matched to a gene: 6. The CDR3 DNA reads as TGCGCCAGCAGCCAAGGGTCCAACAGGGGAGATACGCAGTATTTT. It yields the protein CASSQGSNRGDTQYF.

This rearrangement joins TRBV7-2 to TRBJ2-4, with D unresolved. Germline CDR1 is SGHTA and CDR2 is FQGNSA. The CDR3 runs to 12 residues. V dropped 2 bases and J dropped 7 bases, with 6 bases sitting between them. In nucleotides, the CDR3 is TGTGCCAGCAGCTTAAACACGAACATTCAGTACTTC. This encodes CASSLNTNIQYF.

This clonotype was counted a few times. The chain couples TRBV11-2 to TRBJ2-3; D remains ambiguous. The germline V gene encodes CDR1 SGHAT and CDR2 FQNNGV. V gave up 5 bases and J gave up 3 bases, with 15 bases separating them. The CDR3 totals 15 residues. The CDR3 loop reads CASSPLKRATDTQYF. The CDR3, as DNA: TGTGCCAGCAGCCCCCTAAAACGGGCGACAGATACGCAGTATTTT.

In its sample, this clonotype was seen a few times. The V call is TRBV7-6, the J call TRBJ2-7; tentative D call: TRBD1 (5 bases). Germline CDR1 SGHVS, CDR2 FNYEAQ. The CDR3 is 12 residues long. V shed 0 bases and J shed 6 bases, with 6 bases lying between them. The CDR3 coding sequence is TGTGCCAGCAGCTTAGCAGGGGTCGAGCAGTACTTC. Its translation: CASSLAGVEQYF.

CDR3 sequence: CASSPLFVGPTYNEQFF. The DNA for the CDR3 is TGTGCCAGCAGCCCCTTATTTGTGGGGCCGACCTACAATGAGCAGTTCTTC. The V call is TRBV5-5, the J call TRBJ2-1; D perhaps matches TRBD1 (5 bases). The germline V gene encodes CDR1 SGHKS and CDR2 YYEKEE (reference sequence). The CDR3 spans 17 residues. V lost 4 bases and J lost 2, with 19 bases in between.

This clonotype showed up just a few times. V is TRBV4-1 and J is TRBJ2-4; a weak D match, TRBD2 (7 bases). The CDR3 totals 15 residues. Germline CDR1 is MGHRA and CDR2 is YSYEKL. V gave up 0 bases and J gave up 6 bases, with 12 bases separating them. The CDR3 is CASSQEQGGGNIQYF. The CDR3 bases are TGCGCCAGCAGCCAAGAACAGGGCGGGGGAAACATTCAGTACTTC.

The rearrangement joins TRBV10-3 to TRBJ1-5; 7 nucleotides align to TRBD1. Germline CDR1 is ENHRY and CDR2 is SYGVKD. Unmatched junction bases numbered 4, after V lost 7 bases and J lost 4 bases. The CDR3 is 13 residues long. The CDR3 protein is CAIKNRGNQPQHF. CDR3 sequence (DNA): TGTGCCATCAAAAACAGGGGAAATCAGCCCCAGCATTTT.

This clonotype was counted between two and nine times. This chain connects TRBV6-5 to TRBJ1-1; no clear D gene. This CDR3 region has 14 residues. Trimming removed 2 bases from V and 6 bases from J, with 13 bases in between. The V gene's germline CDR1 is MNHEY and CDR2 SVGAGI. The CDR3 reads CASSYVGFQAEAFF. Here the CDR3 DNA reads TGTGCCAGCAGTTACGTAGGATTTCAGGCTGAAGCTTTCTTT.

The chain recombines TRBV6-2 or TRBV6-3 with TRBJ2-3, with 7 positions matching TRBD2. The germline CDR1 and CDR2 sequences are MNHEY and SVGEGT. V lost 2 bases to trimming and J lost 2 bases; unmatched junction nucleotides: 4. CDR3 length equals 15 residues. CDR3 sequence: CASSYVGGFTDTQYF. For the CDR3, the DNA is TGTGCCAGCAGTTACGTCGGGGGGTTCACAGATACGCAGTATTTT.

V usage is TRBV7-2 and J usage is TRBJ1-2, with 7 bases matching TRBD1. Germline lookup yields CDR1 SGHTA and CDR2 FQGNSA. Trimming at V came to 3 bases and at J to 6 bases, leaving 10 bases not matched to a gene. The CDR3 spans 15 residues. The CDR3 is CASSLDRTRTHGYTF. The CDR3, as DNA: TGTGCCAGCAGCTTGGACAGGACTCGTACCCATGGCTACACCTTC.

This clonotype was recorded a few times. This sequence joins TRBV5-1 and TRBJ1-6; D may be TRBD1 (5 bases). Germline V lookup: CDR1 SGHRS, CDR2 YFSETQ. Trimming removed 5 bases at V and 9 bases at J, with 15 bases between. There are 14 residues in the CDR3. CDR3 in amino acids: CASSTGQGISPLHF. The CDR3 DNA reads as TGCGCCAGCAGTACGGGCCAGGGTATTTCACCCCTCCACTTT.

The chain uses TRBV5-1 and TRBJ2-1, with a tentative D call TRBD2 (5 bases). The CDR3 totals 15 residues. Germline V gives CDR1 SGHRS, CDR2 YFSETQ. V lost 0 bases and J 8 bases, leaving 15 bases between the germline ends. In nucleotides, the CDR3 is TGCGCCAGCAGCTTGGGGACTCAGGAGGTGGATGAGCAGTTCTTC. This gives the protein CASSLGTQEVDEQFF.

The sample holds a few counts of this clonotype. V is TRBV7-8 and J is TRBJ1-2, with D maybe TRBD1 (5 bases). This CDR3 is built from 15 residues. Germline V CDR1 and CDR2: SGHVS, FQNEAQ. V was pared by 5 bases and J by 6 bases, with 19 bases between. The CDR3 region has the DNA TGTGCCAGCAGCCTCCGGACATCGGCTTCCGATGGCTACACCTTC. It encodes CASSLRTSASDGYTF.

This clonotype was detected many times. V and J are TRBV5-1 and TRBJ2-3; D gene ambiguous. The CDR3 runs 13 residues. Trimming pared 1 base from V and 6 bases from J, leaving 9 bases between. In germline, CDR1 is SGHRS, CDR2 YFSETQ. The CDR3 loop reads CASSLLSGDTQYF. The CDR3 DNA reads TGCGCCAGCAGCTTGCTCTCCGGGGATACGCAGTATTTT.

This clonotype was counted a few times. The rearrangement links TRBV3-2 to TRBJ2-7; whether TRBD1, the table's D call, matches the DNA was not checked. TRBV3-2 is an annotated pseudogene. CDR3 length: 14 residues. As DNA, the CDR3 is TGTGCCAGCAGCCAACCACAGGGGTGGAGAGAGCAGTACGTC. Translated, it gives CASSQPQGWREQYV.

This clonotype was seen a few times. The chain carries TRBV2 and TRBJ1-6; tentative D call: TRBD1 (5 bases). Between the trimmed V and J ends, which lost 8 bases and 9 bases, there was a span of 14 bases. This CDR3 region has 13 residues. Germline lookup yields CDR1 SNHLY and CDR2 FYNNEI. Here the CDR3 DNA reads TGTGCCAGCGGCGGGGCCGGGGTTTCACCCCTCCACTTT. Residues: CASGGAGVSPLHF.

The V and J genes are TRBV28 and TRBJ1-2; D not certain. CDR1 and CDR2 (germline): MDHEN, SYDVKM. CDR3 length: 14 residues. V lost 3 bases and J 6 bases, leaving 14 bases between the germline ends. The CDR3 sequence is CASSFFPSRDGYTF. DNA for the CDR3: TGTGCCAGCAGTTTTTTCCCTTCGAGGGATGGCTACACCTTC.

There are many counts of this clonotype. The V and J genes are TRBV5-1 and TRBJ2-7; 7 bases are shared with TRBD1. With 3 bases clipped from V and 9 bases from J, the junction kept 15 bases outside the gene matches. CDR3 size: 15 residues. Germline V lookup: CDR1 SGHRS, CDR2 YFSETQ. The CDR3 region is CASSSAQGVDSRQYF. The CDR3 region has the DNA TGCGCCAGCAGCTCAGCCCAGGGGGTTGACTCTCGGCAGTACTTC.

A few counts support this clonotype. The chain uses TRBV11-2 and TRBJ2-3; 12 bases fit TRBD1. The V and J ends lost 6 bases and 2 bases, in that order; junction bases with no gene match: 6. CDR3 length equals 16 residues. The V gene's germline CDR1 is SGHAT and CDR2 FQNNGV. The DNA of the CDR3 is TGTGCCAGCAGTCCAGGGACAGGGGGCTCCACAGATACGCAGTATTTT. Translation gives CASSPGTGGSTDTQYF.

At least ten counts were recorded for this clonotype. The J gene is TRBJ2-5, the V gene TRBV7-9; D is unresolved. This CDR3 region has 14 residues. The germline gives CDR1 SEHNR, CDR2 FQNEAQ (reference sequence). V was clipped by 1 base and J by 2 bases, with 8 bases between them. The CDR3 is CASSLVGGQETQYF. The CDR3, as DNA: TGTGCCAGCAGCTTAGTGGGCGGACAAGAGACCCAGTACTTC.

The table lists this clonotype with a few counts. This sequence joins TRBV20-1 and TRBJ1-2; possibly TRBD1 for D (5 bases). The ends were cut back, 5 bases at V and 3 bases at J, with 13 bases in the middle. The CDR3 extends over 13 amino acids. Germline CDR1 reads DFQATT; CDR2 reads SNEGSKA (reference sequence). CDR3 bases: TGCAGTGCTCCCGGGAGGGGATACTATGGCTACACCTTC. Encoded protein: CSAPGRGYYGYTF.

This clonotype was picked up many times. The chain links TRBV30 to TRBJ2-1; a weak D match, TRBD1 (6 bases). V was pared by 0 bases and J by 6 bases, with 9 bases between. There are 13 residues in the CDR3. CDR1 and CDR2 from the germline V gene are GTSNPN and SVGIG (reference sequence). CDR3 loop: CAWSVQGINEQFF. The CDR3 DNA is TGTGCCTGGAGTGTACAGGGTATCAATGAGCAGTTCTTC.

The chain is built from TRBV5-6 and TRBJ1-5; no reliable D call. The CDR3 is 16 amino acids. The germline V gene has CDR1 SGHDT and CDR2 YYEEEE. V shed 0 bases and J shed 6 bases, with 16 bases lying between them. The CDR3 sequence: CASSLGGGAAGQPQHF. CDR3 DNA: TGTGCCAGCAGCTTGGGAGGTGGAGCAGCTGGTCAGCCCCAGCATTTT.

This clonotype was counted between two and nine times. V usage is TRBV19 and J usage is TRBJ2-2; 7 nucleotides agree with TRBD1. This CDR3 region has 14 residues. Germline loops: CDR1 LNHDA, CDR2 SQIVND (reference sequence). The ends lost 7 bases at V and 4 bases at J; junction bases unmatched: 6. CDR3 nucleotide sequence: TGTGCCAGTAAACAGGGGCCGTTCACCGGGGAGCTGTTTTTT. This gives the protein CASKQGPFTGELFF.

The rearrangement uses TRBV7-8 and TRBJ1-2; D is undetermined. The CDR3 covers 15 residues. Germline CDR1 SGHVS, CDR2 FQNEAQ. V was cut by 2 bases and J by 3 bases, with 13 bases left in between. The CDR3 protein is CASSLLGRFDYGYTF. The CDR3 bases are TGTGCCAGCAGCTTATTAGGGCGTTTCGACTATGGCTACACCTTC.